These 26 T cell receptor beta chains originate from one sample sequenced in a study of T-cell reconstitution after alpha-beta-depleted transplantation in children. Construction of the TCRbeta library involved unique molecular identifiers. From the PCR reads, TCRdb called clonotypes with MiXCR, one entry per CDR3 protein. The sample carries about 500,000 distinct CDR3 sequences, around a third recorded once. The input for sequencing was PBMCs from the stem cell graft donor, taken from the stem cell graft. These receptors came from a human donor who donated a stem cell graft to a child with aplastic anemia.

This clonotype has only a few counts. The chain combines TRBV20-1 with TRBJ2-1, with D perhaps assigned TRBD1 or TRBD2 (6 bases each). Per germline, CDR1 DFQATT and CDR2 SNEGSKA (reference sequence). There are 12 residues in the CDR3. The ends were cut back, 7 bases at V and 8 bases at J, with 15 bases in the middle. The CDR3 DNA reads TGCAGTGGGAGGGCAGGGGTTGATGAGCAGTTCTTC. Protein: CSGRAGVDEQFF.

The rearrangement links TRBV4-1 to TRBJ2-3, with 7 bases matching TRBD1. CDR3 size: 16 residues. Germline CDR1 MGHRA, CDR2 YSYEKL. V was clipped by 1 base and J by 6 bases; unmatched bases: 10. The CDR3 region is CASSQARSTGLDTQYF. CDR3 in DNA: TGCGCCAGCAGCCAAGCCCGATCGACAGGGCTGGATACGCAGTATTTT.

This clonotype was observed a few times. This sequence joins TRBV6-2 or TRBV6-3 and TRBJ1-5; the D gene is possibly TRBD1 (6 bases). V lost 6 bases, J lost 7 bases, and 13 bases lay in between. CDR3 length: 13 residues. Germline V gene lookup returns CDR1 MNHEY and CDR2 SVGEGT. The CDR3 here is CASSRTGQQPQHF. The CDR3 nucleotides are TGTGCCAGCAGCCGAACAGGGCAACAGCCCCAGCATTTT.

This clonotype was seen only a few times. The CDR3 region has the DNA TGTGCCAGCAGTTCAGCTAGCGAAAAACTGTTTTTT. This encodes CASSSASEKLFF. The rearrangement uses TRBV6-5 and TRBJ1-4; D call uncertain. Germline V CDR1 and CDR2: MNHEY, SVGAGI. CDR3 length: 12 amino acids. Deletions cut 4 bases from V and 8 bases from J, with 8 bases between.

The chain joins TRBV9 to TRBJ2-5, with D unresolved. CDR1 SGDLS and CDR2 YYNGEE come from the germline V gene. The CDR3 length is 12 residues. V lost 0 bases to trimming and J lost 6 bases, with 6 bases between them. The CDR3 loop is CASSVDMKTQYF. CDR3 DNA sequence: TGTGCCAGCAGCGTAGACATGAAGACCCAGTACTTC. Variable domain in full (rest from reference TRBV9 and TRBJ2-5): DSGVTQTPKHLITATGQRVTLRCSPRSGDLSVYWYQQSLDQGLQFLIQYYNGEERAKGNILERFSAQQFPDLHSELNLSSLELGDSALYFCASSVDMKTQYFGPGTRLLVL.

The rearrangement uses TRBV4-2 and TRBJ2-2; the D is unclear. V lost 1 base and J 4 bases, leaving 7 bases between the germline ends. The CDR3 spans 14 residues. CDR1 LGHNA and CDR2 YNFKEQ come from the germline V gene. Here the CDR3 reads CASSQGAVTGELFF. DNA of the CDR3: TGTGCCAGCAGCCAAGGGGCTGTCACCGGGGAGCTGTTTTTT.

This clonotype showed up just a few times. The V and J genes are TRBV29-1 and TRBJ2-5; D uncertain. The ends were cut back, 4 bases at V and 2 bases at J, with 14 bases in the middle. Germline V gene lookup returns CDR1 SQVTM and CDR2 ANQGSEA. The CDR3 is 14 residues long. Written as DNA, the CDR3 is TGCAGCGTTGGGGGAAGGGTCCTACAAGAGACCCAGTACTTC. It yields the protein CSVGGRVLQETQYF. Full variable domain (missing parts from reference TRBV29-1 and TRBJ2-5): SAVISQKPSRDICQRGTSLTIQCQVDSQVTMMFWYRQQPGQSLTLIATANQGSEATYESGFVIDKFPISRPNLTFSTLTVSNMSPEDSSIYLCSVGGRVLQETQYFGPGTRLLVL.

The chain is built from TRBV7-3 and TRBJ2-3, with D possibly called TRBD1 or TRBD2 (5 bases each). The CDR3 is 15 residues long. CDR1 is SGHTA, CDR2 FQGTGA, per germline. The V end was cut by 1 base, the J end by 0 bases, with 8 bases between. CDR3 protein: CASSLIGTSTDTQYF. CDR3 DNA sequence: TGTGCCAGCAGCTTAATTGGGACGAGCACAGATACGCAGTATTTT.

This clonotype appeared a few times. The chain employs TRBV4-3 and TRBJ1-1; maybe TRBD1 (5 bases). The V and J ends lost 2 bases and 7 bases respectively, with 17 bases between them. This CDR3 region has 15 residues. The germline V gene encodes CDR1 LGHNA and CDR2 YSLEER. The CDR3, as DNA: TGCGCCAGCAGCCAAAAATTAAAACGGGACGGTGAAGCTTTCTTT. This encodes CASSQKLKRDGEAFF.

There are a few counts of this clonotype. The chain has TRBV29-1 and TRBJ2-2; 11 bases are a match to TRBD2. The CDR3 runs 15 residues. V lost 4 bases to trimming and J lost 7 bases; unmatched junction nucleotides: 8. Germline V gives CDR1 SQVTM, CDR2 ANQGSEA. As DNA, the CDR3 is TGCAGCGTTGCTCGGCTAGCGGGAGGCAGCGGGGAGCTGTTTTTT. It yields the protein CSVARLAGGSGELFF.

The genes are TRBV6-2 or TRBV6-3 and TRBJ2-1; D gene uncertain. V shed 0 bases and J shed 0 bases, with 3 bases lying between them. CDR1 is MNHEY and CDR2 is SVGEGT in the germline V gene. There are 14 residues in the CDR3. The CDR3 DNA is TGTGCCAGCAGTTACTCAATCTCCTACAATGAGCAGTTCTTC. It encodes CASSYSISYNEQFF.

CDR3 amino acids: CSARGQQGDTEAFF. The CDR3 nucleotides read TGCAGTGCTAGAGGGCAGCAGGGGGACACTGAAGCTTTCTTT. The gene calls are TRBV20-1 and TRBJ1-1; TRBD1 matches 7 bases. The length of the CDR3 is 14 residues. Germline CDR1 reads DFQATT; CDR2 reads SNEGSKA (reference sequence). V was clipped by 1 base and J by 3 bases; unmatched bases: 5.

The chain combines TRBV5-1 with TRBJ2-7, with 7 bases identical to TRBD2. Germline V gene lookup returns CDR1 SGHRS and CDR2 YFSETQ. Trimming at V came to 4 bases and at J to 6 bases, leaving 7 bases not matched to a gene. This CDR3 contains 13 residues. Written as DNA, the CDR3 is TGCGCCAGCAGCACCCGGGACTACCCCGAGCAGTACTTC. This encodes CASSTRDYPEQYF.

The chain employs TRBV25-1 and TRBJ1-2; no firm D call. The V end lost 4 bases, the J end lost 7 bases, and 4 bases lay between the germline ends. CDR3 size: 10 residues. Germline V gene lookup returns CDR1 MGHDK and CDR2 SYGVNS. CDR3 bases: TGTGCCAGCAGTGGGAGTGGCTACACCTTC. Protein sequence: CASSGSGYTF.

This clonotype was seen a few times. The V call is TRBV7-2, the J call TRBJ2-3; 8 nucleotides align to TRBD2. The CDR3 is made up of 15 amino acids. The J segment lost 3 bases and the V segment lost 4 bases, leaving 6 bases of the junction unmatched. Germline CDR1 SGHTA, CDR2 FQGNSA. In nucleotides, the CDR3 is TGTGCCAGCAGCTCGGGACTAGGAGCGACAGATACGCAGTATTTT. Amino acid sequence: CASSSGLGATDTQYF.

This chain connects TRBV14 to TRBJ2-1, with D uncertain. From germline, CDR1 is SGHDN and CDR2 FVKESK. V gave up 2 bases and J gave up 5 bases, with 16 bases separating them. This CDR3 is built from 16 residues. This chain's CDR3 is CASSQPGLVSNNEQFF. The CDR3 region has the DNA TGTGCCAGCAGCCAACCCGGGCTAGTCAGCAACAATGAGCAGTTCTTC. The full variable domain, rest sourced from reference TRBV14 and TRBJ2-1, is EAGVTQFPSHSVIEKGQTVTLRCDPISGHDNLYWYRRVMGKEIKFLLHFVKESKQDESGMPNNRFLAERTGGTYSTLKVQPAELEDSGVYFCASSQPGLVSNNEQFFGPGTRLTVL.

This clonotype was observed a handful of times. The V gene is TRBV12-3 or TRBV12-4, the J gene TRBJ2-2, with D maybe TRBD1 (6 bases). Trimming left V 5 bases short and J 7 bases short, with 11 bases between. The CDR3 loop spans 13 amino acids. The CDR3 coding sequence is TGTGCCAGCAGTCTAGGGGGTCGCGGGGAGCTGTTTTTT. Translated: CASSLGGRGELFF.

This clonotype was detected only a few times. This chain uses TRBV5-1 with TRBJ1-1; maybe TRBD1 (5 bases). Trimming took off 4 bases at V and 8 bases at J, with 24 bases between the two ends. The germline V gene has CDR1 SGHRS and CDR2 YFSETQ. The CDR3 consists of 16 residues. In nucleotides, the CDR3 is TGCGCCAGCAGCCCAGATCCGGGACTCCTCACTTTGGAAGCTTTCTTT. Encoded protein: CASSPDPGLLTLEAFF.

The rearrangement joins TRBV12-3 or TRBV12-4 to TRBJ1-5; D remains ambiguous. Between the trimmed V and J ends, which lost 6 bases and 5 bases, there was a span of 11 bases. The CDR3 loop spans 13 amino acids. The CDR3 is CASSFAKYQPQHF. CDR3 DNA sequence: TGTGCCAGCAGCTTCGCAAAATATCAGCCCCAGCATTTT.

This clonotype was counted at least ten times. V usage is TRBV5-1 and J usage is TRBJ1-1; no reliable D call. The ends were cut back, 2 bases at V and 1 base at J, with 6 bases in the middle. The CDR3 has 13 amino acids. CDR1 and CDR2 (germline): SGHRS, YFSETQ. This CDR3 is CASSLAENTEAFF. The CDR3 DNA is TGCGCCAGCAGCTTAGCGGAGAACACTGAAGCTTTCTTT.

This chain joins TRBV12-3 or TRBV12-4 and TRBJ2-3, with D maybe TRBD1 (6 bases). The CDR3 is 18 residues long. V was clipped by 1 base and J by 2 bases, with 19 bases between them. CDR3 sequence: CASSLESGRGSSTDTQYF. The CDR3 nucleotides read TGTGCCAGCAGTTTAGAATCCGGCAGGGGATCTTCCACAGATACGCAGTATTTT.

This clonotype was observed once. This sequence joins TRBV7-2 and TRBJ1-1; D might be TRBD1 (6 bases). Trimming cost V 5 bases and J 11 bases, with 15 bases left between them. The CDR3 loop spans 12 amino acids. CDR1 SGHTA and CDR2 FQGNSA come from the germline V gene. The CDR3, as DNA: TGTGCCAGCAGCAGCAACCCAGGGGCGGCTTTCTTT. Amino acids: CASSSNPGAAFF.

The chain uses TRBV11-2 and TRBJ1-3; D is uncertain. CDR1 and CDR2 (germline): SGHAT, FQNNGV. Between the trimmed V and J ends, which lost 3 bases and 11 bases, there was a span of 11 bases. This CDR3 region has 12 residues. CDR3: CASSFGTDPIYF. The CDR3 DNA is TGTGCCAGCAGCTTTGGTACAGATCCCATATATTTT.

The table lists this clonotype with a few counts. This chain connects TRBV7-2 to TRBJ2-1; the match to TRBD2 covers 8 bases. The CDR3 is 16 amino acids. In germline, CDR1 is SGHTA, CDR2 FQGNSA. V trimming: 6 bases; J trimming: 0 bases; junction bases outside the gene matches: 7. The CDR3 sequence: CASRASGQSSYNEQFF. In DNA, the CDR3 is TGTGCCAGCAGGGCTAGCGGGCAGAGCTCCTACAATGAGCAGTTCTTC.

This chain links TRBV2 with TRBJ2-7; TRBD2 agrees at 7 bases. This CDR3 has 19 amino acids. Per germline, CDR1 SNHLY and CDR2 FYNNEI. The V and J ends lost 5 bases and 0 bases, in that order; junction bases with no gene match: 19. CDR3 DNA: TGTGCCAGCAGTTTAGATATGGGATCGAGGAGCGGGGTCTCCTACGAGCAGTACTTC. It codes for CASSLDMGSRSGVSYEQYF.

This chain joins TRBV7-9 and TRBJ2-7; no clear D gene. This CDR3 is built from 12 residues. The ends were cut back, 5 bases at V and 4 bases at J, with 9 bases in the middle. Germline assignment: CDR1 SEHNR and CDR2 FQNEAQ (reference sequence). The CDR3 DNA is TGTGCCAGCAGCCAGGCGCCTTACGAGCAGTACTTC. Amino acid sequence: CASSQAPYEQYF.